This is a list of T cell receptor beta chains from one sample in a study of T cells in pancreatic ductal adenocarcinoma. Sequencing used immunoSEQ multiplex PCR; TCRdb keeps in-frame clones, though not all of them. Of 4,500 or so clones listed, over 75% are singletons. The sample was pancreatic tumor tissue. The receptors originated from a human donor with pancreatic ductal adenocarcinoma. Both conserved end residues are part of each CDR3. A D gene is named only where the DNA matches it firmly. A row's size may be missing; if present it is once, few, many or a size class.

TRBJ2-1 TRBV2 NA NA TGTGCCAGCAGTGAAGCGAAGAGGGGTGAGCAGTTCTTC CASSEAKRGEQFF
TRBJ2-5 TRBV6-5 NA NA TGTGCCAGCAGTACGTCAGGAGGGACTCGACCGACCCAGTACTTC CASSTSGGTRPTQYF
TRBJ2-7 TRBV7-8 NA NA TGTGCCAGCAGCTTCATCTTGGGAACTTACGAGCAGTACTTC CASSFILGTYEQYF
TRBJ1-6 TRBV9 NA TRBD1 TGTGCCAGCAGCGTATCCTCGGGACAGGGAAGTTCACCCCTCCACTTT CASSVSSGQGSSPLHF
TRBJ2-2 TRBV9 NA NA TGTGCCAGCAGCTTCGCCGGGGTCGTTGGGACCGGGGAGCTGTTTTTT CASSFAGVVGTGELFF
TRBJ1-5 TRBV21-1 NA NA TGTGCCAGCAGCGAAGGAAAGCCCCAGCATTTT CASSEGKPQHF
TRBJ2-1 TRBV7-2 NA TRBD1 TGTGCCAGCAGTTCACAGGGGGCCCGAGTCAATGAGCAGTTCTTC CASSSQGARVNEQFF
TRBJ2-7 TRBV7-9 once NA TGTGCCAGCGACCGGGGCACCTACGAGCAGTACTTC CASDRGTYEQYF
TRBJ2-7 TRBV30 NA NA TGTGCCTGGAGAATCGGGGTCCGGGGTCACCAGTACTTC CAWRIGVRGHQYF
TRBJ2-7 TRBV5-5 NA NA TGTGCCAGCAGCTTTGGGAGAACCTACGAGCAGTACTTC CASSFGRTYEQYF
TRBJ1-1 TRBV9 few NA TGTGCCAGCAGCTACATCGGGAGCACTGAAGCTTTCTTT CASSYIGSTEAFF
TRBJ1-2 TRBV6-5 few TRBD1 TGTGCCAGCAGTCGACAGGGGGCGAGGGATGGCTACACCTTC CASSRQGARDGYTF